This section outlines one TCR beta chain sequence together with its context. The target antigen is unknown. This sample stems from a study of T cell responses to AZD1222 COVID-19 vaccine. Germline CDR1 SGDLS, CDR2 YYNGEE. Trimming cost V 2 bases and J 2 bases, with 14 bases left between them. The CDR3 has 15 amino acids. Study conclusions and caveats: As reported, nearly half of all spike-specific TCRs target variant regions that are unmutated. Spike-wide coverage was observed for vaccine-associated CD4 TCRs, with dominant responses at 160-218 and 743-854.

Clones were sequenced by immunoSEQ multiplex PCR, and TCRdb holds only the in-frame ones, with some missing. The sample consists of 90,000 to 140,000 clones, about 88% of them appearing once. This receptor was taken from an adult in good health. This chain joins TRBV9 and TRBJ2-7; D is perhaps TRBD1 (5 bases). This material consisted of peripheral blood, taken on day 0 of AZD1222 vaccination. The CDR3 is CASSVGLEPAYEQYF. The CDR3 nucleotides read TGTGCCAGCAGCGTGGGGCTAGAGCCAGCCTACGAGCAGTACTTC.